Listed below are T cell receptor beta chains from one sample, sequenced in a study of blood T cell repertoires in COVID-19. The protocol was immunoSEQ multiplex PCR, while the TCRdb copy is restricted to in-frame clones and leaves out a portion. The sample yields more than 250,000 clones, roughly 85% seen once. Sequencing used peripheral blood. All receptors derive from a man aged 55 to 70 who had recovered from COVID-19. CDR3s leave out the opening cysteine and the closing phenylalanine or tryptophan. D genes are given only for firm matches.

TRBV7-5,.,ARSLSPGPEQY
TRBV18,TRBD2,ASSPASGRSYNEQF
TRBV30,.,AWISFAEAF
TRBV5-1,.,ASSPGHLGGTEAF
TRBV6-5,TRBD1,ASSTSGGLNIQY
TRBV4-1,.,ASSPTGGQRGNQPQH
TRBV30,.,AWSLSGNTIY
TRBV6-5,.,ASSKGVSNYGYT
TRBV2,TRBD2,ASRRAGGVYEQY
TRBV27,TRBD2,ASSFDGGRQETQY
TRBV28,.,ASTTPRGASANYGYT
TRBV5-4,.,ASSHGQDYGYT
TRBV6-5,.,ASRRGTVETQY
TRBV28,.,ASSAFDRSYTDTQY
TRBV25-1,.,ASSESGPNTEAF
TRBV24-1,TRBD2,ATSEGGVRSNTGELF
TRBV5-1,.,ASSLTGQGRGSYEQY
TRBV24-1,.,ATSTGGRNEKLF
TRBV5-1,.,ASSLGVGTAETQY
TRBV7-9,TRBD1,ASSRADRGEEKLF
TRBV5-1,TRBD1,ASSLRQGNEQF
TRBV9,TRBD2,ASSVGNAAGGPLSDTQY
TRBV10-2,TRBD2,ASSEQQRGYNEQF
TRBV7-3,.,ASSLDHDREAF
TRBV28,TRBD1,ASSTRDRGFYGYT
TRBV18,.,ASSPTANTGELF
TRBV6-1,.,ASSPLGDEKLF
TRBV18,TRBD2,ASSPLRTSVFQETQY
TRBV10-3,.,AISESGRGTEAF
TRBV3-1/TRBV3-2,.,ASSQWQGHEQY
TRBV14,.,ASSQQSVLALSYNEQF
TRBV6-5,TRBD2,ASSYLAGGPGEQF
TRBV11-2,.,ASSLPEWNTEAF
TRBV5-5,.,ASSSLPPTEAF
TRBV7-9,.,AYGLPLGLRTQGETQY
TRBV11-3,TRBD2,ASSPRTSGGAELF
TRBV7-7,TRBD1,ASSPLGRGLGTEAF
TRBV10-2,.,ASSGGVSGELF
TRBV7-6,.,ASSLSLAGSHEQY
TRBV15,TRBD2,ATSREPREDQF
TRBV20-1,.,SASKGVRTEAF
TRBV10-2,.,ASQGSNQPQH
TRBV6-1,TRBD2,ASSDNRGGRIKTQY
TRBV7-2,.,ASSLVVGSRTDTQY
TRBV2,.,ASSPTSINQPQH
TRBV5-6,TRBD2,ASSLGGSGSPDTQY
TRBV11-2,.,ASSLDFREQY
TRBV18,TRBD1,ASSRRQGDREQY